This paragraph covers one T cell receptor (beta chain) sequence. This sample is drawn from a study of blood T cell repertoires in COVID-19. At the level of the study: In each case, the material was cDNA or gDNA derived from T cells, B-cell-depleted T cells, or PBMCs.

Assay: immunoSEQ multiplex PCR; the TCRdb copy retains only in-frame clones and omits some. Found here are under 250,000 clones, about 86% of them singletons; the top ten hold about 1.3%. Membership in each cohort depended on participant-reported clinical history. V lost 1 base to trimming and J lost 7 bases; unmatched junction nucleotides: 4. From germline, CDR1 is LGHDT and CDR2 YNNKEL (reference sequence). The CDR3 has 15 residues. V and J are TRBV3-1 (or the pseudogene TRBV3-2) and TRBJ2-2, with TRBD1 matching 9 bases. The sequenced sample was PBMCs or T cells enriched from blood (not recorded which). This receptor was taken from a woman in her thirties or forties with acute COVID-19. CDR3 region: CASSQAWTGDGELFF. The CDR3 DNA sequence: TGTGCCAGCAGCCAAGCCTGGACAGGGGACGGGGAGCTGTTTTTT.